The TCR beta chain under discussion was sequenced for a study of tumor and adjacent non-tumor tissue in lung cancer. Study background: Millions of productive TCRbeta reads were obtained per sample on average. Broader study findings: TCR diversity was significantly greater in tumor than normal lung tissue. Top 100 clones took a larger repertoire share in normal lung.

TCRbeta libraries were built with three rounds of nested PCR, modified from ARM-PCR. TCRdb reprocessed the multiplex PCR reads via MiXCR and lists one record per CDR3 protein. The table lists about 100,000 distinct CDR3 sequences, 65% of them singletons. On this clonotype: Its cognate antigen is unknown.

CDR1 is MNHNS and CDR2 is SASEGT in the germline V gene. This CDR3 has 18 residues. Between the trimmed V and J ends, which lost 11 bases and 1 base, there was a span of 29 bases. The template was RNA from unsorted bulk tissue. The normal lung tissue was taken more than 3 cm from the tumor edge. This sequence joins TRBV6-1 and TRBJ1-1, with a tentative D call TRBD1 (6 bases). The TCR sequence derives from a man between 25 and 39 years old with non-small cell lung cancer. Sample: distant non-tumor lung tissue. The CDR3 sequence is CACKAPPWQGNTNTEAFF. The CDR3 DNA reads TGTGCCTGCAAAGCCCCACCGTGGCAGGGGAACACGAACACTGAAGCTTTCTTT.